One sample yielded the 9 T cell receptor beta chains listed below, sequenced in a study of blood T cell repertoires in COVID-19. Profiled with immunoSEQ multiplex PCR; TCRdb holds only in-frame clones, not every one. Here the sample spans around 150,000 clones, 92% being singletons. The material sequenced was peripheral blood. Source of these receptors: a young man with COVID-19, enrolled during active disease.

The chain combines TRBV5-6 with TRBJ2-1; 7 bases fit TRBD1. The CDR3 spans 14 residues. Germline lookup yields CDR1 SGHDT and CDR2 YYEEEE. J gave up 14 bases and V 0 bases, and 11 bases lay outside the gene matches. For the CDR3, the DNA is TGTGCCAGCAGCTTGGGTGGACAGGCGATAGGAGAGTTCTTC. The encoded protein is CASSLGGQAIGEFF.

J is TRBJ1-5 and V is TRBV27; D might be TRBD1 (6 bases). The germline gives CDR1 MNHEY, CDR2 SMNVEV (reference sequence). Trimming left V 4 bases short and J 0 bases short, with 28 bases between. The CDR3 runs 21 residues. The CDR3 is CASSSYTGRDGDGGSNQPQHF. The CDR3 DNA follows: TGTGCCAGCAGTTCGTACACAGGGAGGGATGGTGATGGGGGTAGCAATCAGCCCCAGCATTTT.

V gene TRBV10-1 combines with J gene TRBJ2-2; 7 nucleotides align to TRBD2. Germline loops: CDR1 WNHNN, CDR2 SYGVQD (reference sequence). The CDR3 has 19 amino acids. V lost 6 bases to trimming and J lost 7 bases; unmatched junction nucleotides: 23. The CDR3 is CASSSPDFGTKAVGGELFF. DNA of the CDR3: TGCGCCAGCAGCTCCCCCGATTTCGGGACTAAAGCGGTGGGCGGGGAGCTGTTTTTT.

The chain uses TRBV7-2 and TRBJ2-7, with 8 bases fitting TRBD1. The V segment lost 3 bases and the J segment 0 bases; nucleotides outside the gene matches: 4. CDR1 and CDR2 from the germline V gene are SGHTA and FQGNSA. This CDR3 has 15 amino acids. CDR3 nucleotides: TGTGCCAGCAGCTTTGGGACAGGAAGCTCCTACGAGCAGTACTTC. Amino acids: CASSFGTGSSYEQYF.

This chain connects TRBV7-8 to TRBJ1-2; TRBD1 matches at 7 bases. Germline V gives CDR1 SGHVS, CDR2 FQNEAQ. This CDR3 is built from 13 residues. V lost 5 bases to trimming and J lost 3 bases; unmatched junction nucleotides: 3. The CDR3 reads CASSPGTDYGYTF. CDR3 nucleotides: TGTGCCAGCAGCCCAGGGACAGACTATGGCTACACCTTC.

The V call is TRBV19, the J call TRBJ2-6; TRBD2 agrees at 7 bases. The CDR3 is 14 amino acids. J lost 4 bases, V lost 7 bases, and 4 bases had no gene match. Germline V gives CDR1 LNHDA, CDR2 SQIVND (reference sequence). Here the CDR3 DNA reads TGTGCCAGTACGGGGAGGGGCGGGGCCAACGTCCTGACTTTC. It specifies CASTGRGGANVLTF.

The chain has TRBV6-6 and TRBJ1-2; maybe TRBD1 (6 bases). The CDR3 covers 14 residues. The V end was cut by 8 bases, the J end by 4 bases, with 17 bases between. Germline V gene sequence: CDR1 MNHNY, CDR2 SVGAGI (reference sequence). CDR3 DNA: TGTGCCAGCGTTTACGGGACAAATCCCTATGGCTACACCTTC. Amino acid sequence: CASVYGTNPYGYTF.

The V call is TRBV19, the J call TRBJ1-1; 10 nucleotides align to TRBD1. With V trimmed by 6 bases and J by 3 bases, 10 bases remained unmatched. CDR1 and CDR2 (germline): LNHDA, SQIVND (reference sequence). The CDR3 is made up of 16 amino acids. The CDR3 spells CASSSRGDRGDTEAFF. The CDR3 nucleotides are TGTGCCAGTAGCTCCCGCGGGGACAGGGGTGACACTGAAGCTTTCTTT.

The chain couples TRBV18 to TRBJ2-1; 12 bases are shared with TRBD2. The V gene end was trimmed by 4 bases and the J gene end by 10 bases; junction bases not matched to a gene: 2. The germline V gene has CDR1 KGHSH and CDR2 LQKENI. The CDR3 totals 13 residues. This CDR3 is CASSRGLAGEQFF. In DNA, the CDR3 is TGTGCCAGCTCACGCGGACTAGCGGGGGAGCAGTTCTTC.